Given below is one TCR beta chain in context. Its antigen is undetermined. The data originate from a study of radiation and T cells in renal cell carcinoma. Germline V gene sequence: CDR1 SQVTM, CDR2 ANQGSEA. Trimming pared 5 bases from V and 4 bases from J, leaving 12 bases between. The CDR3 is 13 residues long. Study observations and caveats: In blood, top tumor clones expanded by 2 weeks, shrinking by 4. Without pretreatment biopsies, baseline tumor clonotype presence was undetermined.

The time point here: blood 2 weeks post-SBRT. Sample treatment: 15 Gy SBRT to primary tumor, nephrectomy 4 weeks later. Serial blood draws occurred at baseline and 2 and 4 weeks post-SBRT. Clear cell pathology was present in this patient's renal cell carcinoma. Clones were read by immunoSEQ multiplex PCR, and TCRdb kept only the in-frame ones, dropping some. The sample gives roughly 120,000 clones, roughly four fifths of which show up once; less than 2.5% is in the top ten. This receptor was taken from a woman aged 55-75 years with renal cell carcinoma. The chain employs TRBV29-1 and TRBJ2-1; D may be TRBD2 (5 bases). This specimen consisted of blood, obtained from a patient whose treatment included radiotherapy and nephrectomy. The DNA of the CDR3 is TGCAGCGTTCACGTGGGCGGGTACAATGAGCAGTTCTTC. It yields the protein CSVHVGGYNEQFF.